These 13 T cell receptor beta chains were sequenced from one sample in a study of cytomegalovirus exposure and HLA in healthy donors. Only in-frame clones appear in the TCRdb table, and some are missing; sequencing was by immunoSEQ multiplex PCR. Of 90,000 to 150,000 clones in the sample, 80% to 90% were seen once. Source material: PBMCs. All receptors come from a man aged 18 to 30 in good health and CMV-seropositive.

The CDR3 loop is CAISEDFRRGGLYNEQFF. CDR3 nucleotide sequence: TGTGCCATCAGTGAAGATTTTAGGCGGGGGGGCTTATACAATGAGCAGTTCTTC. The chain carries TRBV10-3 and TRBJ2-1, with 9 positions matching TRBD2. CDR3 size: 18 residues. Germline V CDR1 and CDR2: ENHRY, SYGVKD. The trim removed 3 bases at V and 4 bases at J, leaving 13 bases unmatched.

This clone has a handful of counts. V is TRBV7-9 and J is TRBJ2-1, with D possibly matching TRBD1 (5 bases). CDR1 and CDR2 from the germline V gene are SEHNR and FQNEAQ (reference sequence). This CDR3 spans 11 amino acids. The V end lost 7 bases, the J end lost 12 bases, and 13 bases lay between the germline ends. CDR3 sequence: CASILGVAQFF. In DNA, the CDR3 is TGTGCCAGCATCCTAGGGGTTGCGCAGTTCTTC.

In DNA, the CDR3 is TGTGCCAGTAGTCAATATCAGGATCCCACCGGGGAGCTGTTTTTT. The encoded protein is CASSQYQDPTGELFF. The J gene is TRBJ2-2, the V gene TRBV19, with D uncertain. Trimming left V 5 bases short and J 4 bases short, with 14 bases between. Germline V CDR1 and CDR2: LNHDA, SQIVND (reference sequence). The CDR3 has 15 residues.

The chain recombines TRBV9 with TRBJ1-6; a possible D gene is TRBD1 (5 bases). This CDR3 spans 17 amino acids. CDR1 is SGDLS and CDR2 is YYNGEE in the germline V gene. Between the trimmed V and J ends, which lost 0 bases and 5 bases, there was a span of 15 bases. DNA for the CDR3: TGTGCCAGCAGCGTAGGGGACGGGGGTCGGGATAATTCACCCCTCCACTTT. As protein: CASSVGDGGRDNSPLHF.

The rearrangement uses TRBV7-2 and TRBJ2-7; 10 nucleotides agree with TRBD1. CDR1 and CDR2 (germline): SGHTA, FQGNSA. CDR3 length equals 16 residues. V gave up 0 bases and J gave up 7 bases; unmatched junction bases: 9. The CDR3 is CASSLAQWTGGGEQYF. CDR3 in DNA: TGTGCCAGCAGCTTAGCCCAATGGACAGGGGGAGGGGAGCAGTACTTC.

This chain connects TRBV7-2 to TRBJ1-2; D gene ambiguous. V was pared by 2 bases and J by 4 bases, with 14 bases between. Per the germline V gene, CDR1 is SGHTA and CDR2 is FQGNSA. The CDR3 is 15 amino acids. CDR3 loop: CASSLSGPDIYGYTF. CDR3 nucleotides: TGTGCCAGCAGCTTAAGTGGTCCAGACATCTATGGCTACACCTTC.

The CDR3 nucleotides are TGTGCCAGCAGCGTAGGTGGGGGGGCCTCAGAGACCCAGTACTTC. The encoded protein is CASSVGGGASETQYF. This chain uses TRBV9 with TRBJ2-5, with D possibly being TRBD2 (7 bases). The CDR3 is 15 residues long. The germline gives CDR1 SGDLS, CDR2 YYNGEE. V dropped 0 bases and J dropped 4 bases, with 13 bases sitting between them.

The V and J genes are TRBV4-1 and TRBJ2-3; the match to TRBD2 covers 9 bases. Germline loops: CDR1 MGHRA, CDR2 YSYEKL. Losses at the gene ends were 0 bases for V and 1 base for J; bases not matched to a gene: 8. This CDR3 is 18 amino acids long. The CDR3 protein is CASSQDGGGAIGTDTQYF. CDR3 DNA: TGCGCCAGCAGCCAAGATGGCGGGGGGGCGATTGGCACAGATACGCAGTATTTT.

The chain employs TRBV6-1 and TRBJ1-2; D not resolved. The CDR3 extends over 10 amino acids. Germline V lookup: CDR1 MNHNS, CDR2 SASEGT. Trimming removed 8 bases at V and 3 bases at J, with 4 bases between. The CDR3 region is CASADYGYTF. The CDR3 nucleotides are TGTGCCAGCGCGGACTATGGCTACACCTTC.

This clone was recorded a few times. The chain employs TRBV5-1 and TRBJ1-4, with unresolved D. Between the trimmed V and J ends, which lost 0 bases and 7 bases, there was a span of 10 bases. The CDR3 runs 14 residues. Germline V lookup: CDR1 SGHRS, CDR2 YFSETQ. As DNA, the CDR3 is TGCGCCAGCAGCTTGGGAGGGATAGGTGAAAAACTGTTTTTT. This gives the protein CASSLGGIGEKLFF.

The chain recombines TRBV5-4 with TRBJ2-3; 8 bases fit TRBD2. CDR3 length: 16 residues. The V segment lost 4 bases and the J segment 4 bases; nucleotides outside the gene matches: 11. Germline values: CDR1 SGHNT, CDR2 YYREEE (reference sequence). Here the CDR3 DNA reads TGTGCCAGCAGCCGTACCGTGGGACTAGAGGCAGATACGCAGTATTTT. Protein product: CASSRTVGLEADTQYF.

This chain links TRBV29-1 with TRBJ2-3, with 10 positions matching TRBD2. This CDR3 has 15 amino acids. J gave up 0 bases and V 5 bases, and 5 bases lay outside the gene matches. Germline CDR1 is SQVTM and CDR2 is ANQGSEA. CDR3 amino acids: CSVKGLAQSTDTQYF. The CDR3 nucleotides read TGCAGCGTTAAGGGACTAGCGCAGAGCACAGATACGCAGTATTTT.

V gene TRBV6-5 combines with J gene TRBJ1-2; 7 bases fit TRBD1. Germline CDR1 and CDR2: MNHEY and SVGAGI. J was trimmed by 3 bases and V by 4 bases; bases with no gene match: 2. This CDR3 comprises 13 residues. Here the CDR3 reads CASSFDRDYGYTF. The CDR3 nucleotides read TGTGCCAGCAGTTTCGACAGGGACTATGGCTACACCTTC.